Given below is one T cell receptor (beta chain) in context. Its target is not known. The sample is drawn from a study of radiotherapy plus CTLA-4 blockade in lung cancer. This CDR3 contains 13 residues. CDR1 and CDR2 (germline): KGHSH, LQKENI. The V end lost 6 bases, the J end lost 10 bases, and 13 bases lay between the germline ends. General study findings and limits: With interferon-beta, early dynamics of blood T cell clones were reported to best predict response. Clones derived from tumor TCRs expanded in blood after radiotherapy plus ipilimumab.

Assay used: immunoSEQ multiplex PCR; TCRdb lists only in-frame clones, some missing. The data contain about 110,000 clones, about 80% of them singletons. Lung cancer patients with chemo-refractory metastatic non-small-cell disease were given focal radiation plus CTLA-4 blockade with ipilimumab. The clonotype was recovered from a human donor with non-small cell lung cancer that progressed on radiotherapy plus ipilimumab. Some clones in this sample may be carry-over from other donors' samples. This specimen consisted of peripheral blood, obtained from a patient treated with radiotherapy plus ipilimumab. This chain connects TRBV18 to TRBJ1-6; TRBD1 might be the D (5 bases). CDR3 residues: CASSQSGLSPLHF. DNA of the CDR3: TGTGCCAGCTCTCAGTCAGGGTTATCACCCCTCCACTTT.